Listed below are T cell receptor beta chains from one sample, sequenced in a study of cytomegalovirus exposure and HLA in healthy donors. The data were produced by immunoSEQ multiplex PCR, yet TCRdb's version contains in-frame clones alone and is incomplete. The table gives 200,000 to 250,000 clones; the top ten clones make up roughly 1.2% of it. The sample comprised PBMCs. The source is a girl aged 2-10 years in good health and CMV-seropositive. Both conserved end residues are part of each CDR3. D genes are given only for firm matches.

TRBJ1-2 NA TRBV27 TGTGCCAGCAGTTTAAGTTTCGGGGGGAACTATGGCTACACCTTC CASSLSFGGNYGYTF
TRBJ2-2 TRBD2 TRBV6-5 TGTGCCAGCAGTCTGGGACTAGCGGGCACCGGGGAGCTGTTTTTT CASSLGLAGTGELFF
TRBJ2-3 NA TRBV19 TGTGCCAGTAGTGTTGGAAGTTCTCCGGGGCAGTATTTT CASSVGSSPGQYF
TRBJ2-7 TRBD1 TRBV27 TGTGAACCGGGACAGGGGGTGAGCTACGAGCAGTACTTC CEPGQGVSYEQYF
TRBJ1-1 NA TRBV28 TGTGCCAGCAGTTCCGGTAACACTGAAGCTTTCTTT CASSSGNTEAFF
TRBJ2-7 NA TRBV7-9 TGTGCCAGCAGCGAAGATCGTACAGGGTACGAGCAGTACTTC CASSEDRTGYEQYF
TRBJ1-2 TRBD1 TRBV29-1 TGCAGCGTCGGGACAGTCTATGGCTACACCTTC CSVGTVYGYTF
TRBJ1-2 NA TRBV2 TGTGCCAGCAGTGGGAGACAGGAAGGCTACACCTTC CASSGRQEGYTF
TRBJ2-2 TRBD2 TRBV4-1 TGCGCCAGCAGCCCCCCCTTTCTTGATCTAGCGGGAGCCGGGGAGCTGTTTTTT CASSPPFLDLAGAGELFF
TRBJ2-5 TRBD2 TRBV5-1 TGCGCCAGCAGCTTGCTGACCTCGCCGGGACTAGCGGGAGTGGAGACCCAGTACTTC CASSLLTSPGLAGVETQYF
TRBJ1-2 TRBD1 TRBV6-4 TGTGCCAGCAGAGAGACAGGGGAGGCTGGCTACACCTTC CASRETGEAGYTF
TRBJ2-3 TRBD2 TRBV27 TGTGCCAGTACAGCGGGAGGGAGCACAGATACGCAGTATTTT CASTAGGSTDTQYF
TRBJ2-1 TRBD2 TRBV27 TGTGCCAGCAGTCCGATAGCGGGAGGGCGGGGTGAGCAGTTCTTC CASSPIAGGRGEQFF
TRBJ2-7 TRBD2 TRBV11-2 TGTGCCAGCAGCCCGCGACTAGCGGGAAGGTACTACGAGCAGTACTTC CASSPRLAGRYYEQYF
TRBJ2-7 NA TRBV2 TGTGCCAGCGTGAAGGTAGTGGAGTCCTACGAGCAGTACTTC CASVKVVESYEQYF